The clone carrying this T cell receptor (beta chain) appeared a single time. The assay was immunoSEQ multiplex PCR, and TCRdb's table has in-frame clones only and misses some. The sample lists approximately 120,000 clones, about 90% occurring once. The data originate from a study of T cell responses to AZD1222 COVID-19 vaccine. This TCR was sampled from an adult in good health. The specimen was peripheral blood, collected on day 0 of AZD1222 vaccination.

The CDR3 spells CASRRTANTEAFF. CDR3 in DNA: TGCGCCAGCAGAAGGACGGCGAACACTGAAGCTTTCTTT. The V gene is TRBV10-1, the J gene TRBJ1-1; D uncertain. This CDR3 contains 13 residues. Germline V gene lookup returns CDR1 WNHNN and CDR2 SYGVQD (reference sequence). V dropped 6 bases and J dropped 1 base, with 9 bases sitting between them.